The TCR beta chain described here comes from a study of shared clonotypes between healthy human individuals. Overall study: Each donor's CD8 memory used one plate, CD8 naive two, each CD4 subset three.

CDR3 length: 13 amino acids. V lost 4 bases and J 8 bases, leaving 15 bases between the germline ends. CDR1 is GTSNPN, CDR2 SVGIG, per germline (reference sequence). Only in-frame clones appear in the TCRdb table, and some are missing; sequencing was by immunoSEQ multiplex PCR. Of roughly 330,000 clones in the sample, around 67% were seen once. The rearrangement uses TRBV30 and TRBJ2-1; tentatively, D is TRBD1 (6 bases). The sample consisted of memory CD4+ T cells sorted from blood. The subset denotes: CD45RA-negative fraction. This TCR was sampled from a young man in good health. DNA of the CDR3: TGTGCCTGGAACCAGGGGAAGGTATATGAGCAGTTCTTC. This sequence encodes CAWNQGKVYEQFF. Using reference TRBV30 and TRBJ2-1 for the parts outside the CDR3, the full variable domain is SQTIHQWPATLVQPVGSPLSLECTVEGTSNPNLYWYRQAAGRGLQLLFYSVGIGQISSEVPQNLSASRPQDRQFILSSKKLLLSDSGFYLCAWNQGKVYEQFFGPGTRLTVL.